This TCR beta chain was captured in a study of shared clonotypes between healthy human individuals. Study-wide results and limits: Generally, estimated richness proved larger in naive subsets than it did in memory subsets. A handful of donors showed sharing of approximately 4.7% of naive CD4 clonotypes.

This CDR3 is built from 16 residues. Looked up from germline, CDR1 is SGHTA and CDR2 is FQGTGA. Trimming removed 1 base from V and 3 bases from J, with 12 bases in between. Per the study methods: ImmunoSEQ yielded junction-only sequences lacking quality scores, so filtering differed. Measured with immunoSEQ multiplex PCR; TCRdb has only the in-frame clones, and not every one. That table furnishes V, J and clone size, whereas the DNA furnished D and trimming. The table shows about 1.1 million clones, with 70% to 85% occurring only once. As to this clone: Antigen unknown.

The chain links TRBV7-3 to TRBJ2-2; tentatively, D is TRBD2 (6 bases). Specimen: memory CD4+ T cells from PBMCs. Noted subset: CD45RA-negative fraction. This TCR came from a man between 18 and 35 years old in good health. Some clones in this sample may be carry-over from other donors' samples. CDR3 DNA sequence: TGTGCCAGCAGCTTAATCTCGGGAGTGGACACCGGGGAGCTGTTTTTT. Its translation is CASSLISGVDTGELFF.